This TCR beta chain was found in a study of CD8 T cells in ankylosing spondylitis. Study results and caveats: Peripheral blood held disease-linked clones only at relatively low frequency, and these were CD8+. The study identified a TCR beta motif of several highly homologous variants that appeared characteristic of ankylosing spondylitis blood. In ankylosing spondylitis patients, matched synovial fluid reportedly showed significant enrichment of disease-linked clones.

Ten or more counts support this clonotype. Its specificity is not known. V dropped 3 bases and J dropped 7; count of bases not matched to a gene: 20. The germline V gene has CDR1 DFQATT and CDR2 SNEGSKA (reference sequence). The CDR3 has 17 residues. TCRdb recomputed calls from the 5' RACE reads with MiXCR, one row per CDR3 protein. This repertoire shows over 450,000 distinct CDR3 sequences, roughly 12% found once; its top ten account for under 7.5%. V usage is TRBV20-1 and J usage is TRBJ2-5; 7 nucleotides agree with TRBD2. The TCR sequence derives from a male donor with ankylosing spondylitis. Source material: blood, either unsorted or a sorted T cell fraction (not recorded which). The CDR3 region is CSASGRRERPQRRTQYF. CDR3 nucleotide sequence: TGCAGTGCTAGTGGACGGCGGGAGAGGCCGCAGCGTAGGACCCAGTACTTC.